The source of this TCR beta chain is a study of OX40 agonist ivuxolimab in advanced cancers. Assay used: immunoSEQ multiplex PCR; TCRdb lists only in-frame clones, some missing. The sample has fewer than 90,000 clones; about 88% are singletons. The CDR3 runs to 15 residues. V was trimmed by 3 bases and J by 2 bases, leaving 14 bases between them. Germline lookup yields CDR1 SGHNT and CDR2 YYREEE (reference sequence). The sample was CD4+ or CD8+ T cells sorted from blood, taken in a trial of the OX40 agonist ivuxolimab. The receptor comes from an adult with an advanced solid tumor such as melanoma, head and neck, liver or kidney cancer. The chain is built from TRBV5-4 and TRBJ2-5, with D possibly being TRBD1 or TRBD2 (5 bases each). CDR3 in amino acids: CASSYPGTRQETQYF. The CDR3 region has the DNA TGTGCCAGCAGCTACCCCGGGACGAGACAAGAGACCCAGTACTTC.